This T cell receptor beta chain derives from a study of T-cell memory formation after mild COVID-19. Study conclusions and caveats: Clones which contracted sat mainly in CM and EM if CD4+, and in EMRA if CD8+.

V shed 3 bases and J shed 9 bases, with 7 bases lying between them. Germline V gene data show CDR1 as DFQATT and CDR2 as SNEGSKA (reference sequence). CDR3 length equals 10 residues. Notes on this clonotype: Its antigen remains unidentified.

5'RACE primed from the constant segment yielded TCR alpha and TCR beta cDNA libraries bearing sample barcodes and UMIs. TCRdb reprocessed the 5' RACE reads via MiXCR and lists one record per CDR3 protein. The sample holds approximately 290,000 distinct CDR3 sequences, about 15% seen once. The sequence derives from a man between 18 and 29 years old who had mild COVID-19 (a few samples of this study predate the infection). Cell type and time point are not known. The sequencing sample was made of PBMCs or a T cell subset sorted from them (not recorded which). The V and J genes are TRBV20-1 and TRBJ2-3; unclear D gene. The CDR3 reads CSASSGTQYF. The CDR3 bases are TGCAGTGCTAGCTCCGGCACGCAGTATTTT.